This T cell receptor beta chain was recorded in a study of T cells in localized non-small cell lung cancer. Germline CDR1 MRHNA, CDR2 SNTAGT. Between the trimmed V and J ends, which lost 0 bases and 8 bases, there was a span of 10 bases. The CDR3 runs 13 residues. Method: immunoSEQ multiplex PCR; TCRdb's copy keeps in-frame clones and lacks some. This sample has approximately 24,000 clones, with roughly 90% found just once. The receptor's source is a man aged 40 to 70 with stage I squamous cell lung carcinoma. The chain employs TRBV6-4 and TRBJ1-2; no clear D gene. This specimen was peripheral blood, taken before any cancer treatment. The DNA of the CDR3 is TGTGCCAGCAGTGACTCCGGGGTAGGAGGCTACACCTTC. This sequence encodes CASSDSGVGGYTF.